The 30 T cell receptor beta chains reported below all come from one sample, sequenced in a study of CD4 and CD8 cells across lung adenocarcinoma regions. TCRdb ran MiXCR on the PCR reads and lists one entry per CDR3 protein. The repertoire holds some 11,000 distinct CDR3 sequences, roughly 43% seen once, with 26% in the top ten. Sequences were obtained from CD8+ T cells from the margin of a lung tumor. These receptors were obtained from a female donor with lung adenocarcinoma. The CD4 and CD8 labels of this study may be unreliable.

The genes are TRBV6-4 and TRBJ1-1, with no clear D. This CDR3 is built from 15 residues. Trimming removed 7 bases from V and 3 bases from J, with 18 bases in between. Germline V gene sequence: CDR1 MRHNA, CDR2 SNTAGT. DNA of the CDR3: TGTGCCAGCATTCGACCCACGGGGAAGTACACTGAAGCTTTCTTT. Amino acid sequence: CASIRPTGKYTEAFF.

On this clonotype: A much larger clone sits a single nucleotide away, making a read error possible. This chain connects TRBV30 to TRBJ2-5; the D call may be TRBD1 or TRBD2 (6 bases each). V lost 3 bases and J lost 11, with 16 bases in between. The CDR3 loop spans 12 amino acids. CDR1 is GTSNPN, CDR2 SVGIG, per germline (reference sequence). The CDR3 DNA follows: TGTGCCTGGAGCGGGGGCCACAATGAGCAGTACTTC. Amino acids: CAWSGGHNEQYF.

The CDR3 DNA sequence: TGTGCCAGCAGCTTGCCCGGACAGTCTAGATCCCGAGATACGCAGTATTTT. It yields the protein CASSLPGQSRSRDTQYF. This chain uses TRBV5-4 with TRBJ2-3; possibly TRBD1 for D (6 bases). The CDR3 sequence is 17 residues long. Trimming left V 1 base short and J 5 bases short, with 20 bases between. Germline CDR1 reads SGHNT; CDR2 reads YYREEE (reference sequence).

The rearrangement joins TRBV27 to TRBJ2-7; D perhaps matches TRBD2 (6 bases). The CDR3 sequence is 12 residues long. CDR1 is MNHEY, CDR2 SMNVEV, per germline (reference sequence). With 11 bases removed from V and 0 bases from J, the gap between germline ends came to 11 bases. The CDR3 region has the DNA TGTGCCTCGGGGGACTTCTCCTACGAGCAGTACTTC. Its protein is CASGDFSYEQYF.

The table lists this clonotype with a few counts. This chain joins TRBV10-1 and TRBJ1-2; TRBD1 matches at 10 bases. The CDR3 runs 14 residues. Per germline, CDR1 WNHNN and CDR2 SYGVQD (reference sequence). Trimming cost V 7 bases and J 4 bases; bases outside gene matches: 6. CDR3 sequence reads: CASNPGQGPYGYTF. The CDR3 DNA reads TGCGCCAGCAACCCGGGACAGGGGCCCTATGGCTACACCTTC.

The chain is built from TRBV25-1 and TRBJ2-2; maybe TRBD2 (6 bases). This CDR3 comprises 17 residues. V was clipped by 2 bases and J by 5 bases, with 18 bases between them. Germline assignment: CDR1 MGHDK and CDR2 SYGVNS. The CDR3 nucleotides are TGTGCCAGCAGTGAAGGAGGGATGACCTTGAGAACCGGGGAGCTGTTTTTT. Amino acids: CASSEGGMTLRTGELFF.

This clonotype is judged large. The J gene is TRBJ2-1, the V gene TRBV6-4, with D maybe TRBD2 (7 bases). CDR3 length equals 15 residues. Germline values: CDR1 MRHNA, CDR2 SNTAGT. The germline V and J ends were trimmed by 4 bases and 2 bases, with 12 bases remaining between them. The CDR3 coding sequence is TGTGCCAGCAGTGTCGGCGGGGGCACCTACAATGAGCAGTTCTTC. Its translation is CASSVGGGTYNEQFF.

This clonotype was picked up one time. The V and J genes are TRBV11-2 and TRBJ2-1, with 7 bases lining up with TRBD2. Germline loops: CDR1 SGHAT, CDR2 FQNNGV. There are 13 residues in the CDR3. The V segment lost 3 bases and the J segment 13 bases; nucleotides outside the gene matches: 9. The CDR3 DNA is TGTGCCAGCAGCTTCCGGGGAGCGGGAACCCAGTTCTTC. It translates to CASSFRGAGTQFF.

Points on this clonotype: One end of the junction is discordant with germline, which a read error may explain. V and J are TRBV7-6 and TRBJ2-3; maybe TRBD1 (5 bases). This CDR3 contains 15 residues. Germline assignment: CDR1 SGHVS and CDR2 FNYEAQ. CDR3 loop: CARGLQGVRINKQYF. In nucleotides, the CDR3 is TGTGCCAGGGGCCTCCAGGGTGTGAGGATCAATAAGCAGTATTTC.

This clonotype was observed at least ten times. The V call is TRBV27, the J call TRBJ2-1; 8 nucleotides match TRBD1. Looked up from germline, CDR1 is MNHEY and CDR2 is SMNVEV (reference sequence). J lost 0 bases, V lost 6 bases, and 16 bases had no gene match. CDR3 length: 19 residues. CDR3 region: CASSPSFRDRPSSYNEQFF. In DNA form, the CDR3 reads TGTGCCAGCAGCCCTTCTTTTAGGGACAGGCCCAGCTCCTACAATGAGCAGTTCTTC.

Only a few counts were recorded for this clonotype. The chain combines TRBV11-2 with TRBJ2-5; D might be TRBD1 (6 bases). The J call is in doubt because the DNA end fits TRBJ2-7 better. The CDR3 consists of 15 residues. Germline CDR1 SGHAT, CDR2 FQNNGV. CDR3 sequence: CASSLDSRDNYEQYF. The CDR3 coding sequence is TGTGCCAGCAGCTTAGACTCCCGGGACAACTACGAGCAGTACTTC.

The genes are TRBV6-1 and TRBJ2-3; TRBD2 agrees at 13 bases. The better agreement between TRBJ2-7 and the DNA end casts doubt on the J call. This CDR3 is 17 amino acids long. Germline assignment: CDR1 MNHNS and CDR2 SASEGT. The CDR3 DNA sequence: TGTGCCAGCAGCCGCCGACTAGCGGGGGGATTCATAGATACGCAGTACTTC. It translates to CASSRRLAGGFIDTQYF.

This clonotype occurred a few times. The chain recombines TRBV12-3 or TRBV12-4 with TRBJ2-3; D not resolved. V lost 3 bases, J lost 6 bases, and 19 bases lay in between. This CDR3 comprises 16 residues. The DNA of the CDR3 is TGTGCCAGCAGTTTTTCGACACTCGCAGCCGGGGATACGCAGTATTTT. Its translation is CASSFSTLAAGDTQYF.

This rearrangement joins TRBV4-2 to TRBJ2-2; 7 nucleotides align to TRBD2. The CDR3 sequence is 13 residues long. Germline lookup yields CDR1 LGHNA and CDR2 YNFKEQ. With 7 bases clipped from V and 16 bases from J, the junction kept 15 bases outside the gene matches. Here the CDR3 DNA reads TGTGCCAGCAACGGGGGGAACACCGGGGCGCAGTTTTTT. It specifies CASNGGNTGAQFF.

The CDR3 reads CASSGGEAYEQYF. The CDR3 coding sequence is TGTGCCAGCAGTGGAGGGGAGGCCTACGAGCAGTACTTC. The rearrangement uses TRBV27 and TRBJ2-7; D perhaps matches TRBD2 (6 bases). This CDR3 has 13 amino acids. The V and J ends lost 5 bases and 2 bases respectively, with 10 bases between them. Germline V lookup: CDR1 MNHEY, CDR2 SMNVEV (reference sequence).

Regarding this clonotype: The junction shows a germline mismatch at one end, possibly a read error. This rearrangement joins TRBV6-1 to TRBJ2-3; perhaps TRBD2 as D (5 bases). CDR3 length equals 14 residues. Germline-derived CDR1 and CDR2 are MNHNS and SASEGT. In nucleotides, the CDR3 is TGTGCCACCACGGGGTCGTGGGCCAAAGATATTCAGTACTTT. It specifies CATTGSWAKDIQYF.

By sample fraction, this clonotype is medium-sized. The V and J genes are TRBV6-1 and TRBJ2-3, with a possible D match to TRBD2 (6 bases). Between the trimmed V and J ends, which lost 7 bases and 0 bases, there was a span of 14 bases. In germline, CDR1 is MNHNS, CDR2 SASEGT. The CDR3 is 15 amino acids. The DNA for the CDR3 is TGTGCCAGCACTCCCGGCGGGGTTAGCACAGATACGCAGTATTTT. Translating it yields CASTPGGVSTDTQYF.

This clonotype was recorded many times. This chain connects TRBV6-1 to TRBJ2-6, with D hard to call. The CDR3 consists of 13 residues. V lost 8 bases and J lost 2, with 7 bases in between. Looked up from germline, CDR1 is MNHNS and CDR2 is SASEGT. The CDR3 bases are TGTGCCAGCGGCTTTACTGGGGCCAACGTCCTGACTTTC. Its translation: CASGFTGANVLTF.

This clonotype is medium-sized. The chain's CDR3 is CASSVLEDRSNQPQHF. The CDR3, as DNA: TGTGCCAGCAGTGTCCTCGAGGACAGAAGCAATCAGCCCCAGCATTTT. This chain connects TRBV6-6 to TRBJ1-5; D might be TRBD1 (6 bases). The CDR3 runs to 16 residues. CDR1 and CDR2 (germline): MNHNY, SVGAGI (reference sequence). Trimming pared 5 bases from V and 1 base from J, leaving 15 bases between.

Concerning this clonotype: At one end the junction does not follow the germline gene, possibly because of a read error. The chain employs TRBV10-3 and TRBJ2-3; D is undetermined. The V gene's germline CDR1 is ENHRY and CDR2 SYGVKD. This CDR3 contains 14 residues. For the CDR3, the DNA is TGTGCGGGCATCCAGGCACTGAGCACAGATACGCAGTTTTTT. Its protein product is CAGIQALSTDTQFF.

DNA for the CDR3: TGTGCCAGCAGCCGGGGCGGGAGCACAGATACGCAGTATTTT. Translated: CASSRGGSTDTQYF. The chain employs TRBV7-2 and TRBJ2-3; the D call may be TRBD1 or TRBD2 (5 bases each). V lost 5 bases and J lost 0, with 9 bases in between. Germline values: CDR1 SGHTA, CDR2 FQGNSA. This CDR3 spans 14 amino acids.

This clonotype is categorized as medium-sized (0.01 to 0.1%). The chain is built from TRBV6-1 and TRBJ2-2, with 11 bases aligning to TRBD1. V shed 4 bases and J 4 bases; nucleotides not matched to a gene: 8. Per germline, CDR1 MNHNS and CDR2 SASEGT. The CDR3 spans 17 residues. CDR3 protein: CASSAAWTGGGTGELFF. DNA for the CDR3: TGTGCCAGCAGTGCCGCATGGACAGGGGGCGGCACCGGGGAGCTGTTTTTT.

There are a few counts of this clonotype. CDR3 nucleotide sequence: TGCAGTGCTAGCTACGGAATCTCTGGGGCCAACGTCCTGACTTTC. This sequence encodes CSASYGISGANVLTF. The chain is built from TRBV20-1 and TRBJ2-6; D unclear. V was shortened by 3 bases and J by 0 bases, with 9 bases between the two germline ends. The germline V gene encodes CDR1 DFQATT and CDR2 SNEGSKA (reference sequence). CDR3 length equals 15 residues.

Sample share makes this clonotype medium-sized. This chain links TRBV10-1 with TRBJ2-5, with TRBD2 matching 7 bases. The trim removed 5 bases at V and 5 bases at J, leaving 11 bases unmatched. CDR1 is WNHNN, CDR2 SYGVQD, per germline (reference sequence). The CDR3 extends over 15 amino acids. The CDR3 loop reads CASSQGLADVETQYF. In DNA, the CDR3 is TGCGCCAGCAGTCAAGGGCTAGCGGACGTGGAGACCCAGTACTTC.

This clonotype was recorded only once. CDR3 protein: CASREGAGSTDIQYF. The CDR3 bases are TGCGCCAGCAGAGAGGGAGCGGGGAGCACAGATATTCAGTATTTT. The V and J genes are TRBV10-2 and TRBJ2-3; TRBD2 aligns across 7 bases. The CDR3 sequence is 15 residues long. CDR1 is WSHSY and CDR2 is SAAADI in the germline V gene. V shed 6 bases, J shed 12 bases, and the junction held 18 bases outside the gene matches.

In regard to this clonotype: A read error may account for a junction end that differs from germline. V and J are TRBV6-1 and TRBJ2-3; D may match TRBD1 or TRBD2 (6 bases each). CDR3 length equals 16 residues. The germline V gene encodes CDR1 MNHNS and CDR2 SASEGT. The CDR3 bases are TGTGCCAGCAGGGGGGACGGGGGCTTGGGCACAGAGACGCAGTATTTC. Its translation is CASRGDGGLGTETQYF.

The rearrangement links TRBV27 to TRBJ2-5; TRBD1 aligns across 8 bases. From germline, CDR1 is MNHEY and CDR2 SMNVEV (reference sequence). The V and J ends lost 3 bases and 3 bases, in that order; junction bases with no gene match: 0. The CDR3 consists of 13 residues. The CDR3 region is CASSLDREETQYF. As DNA, the CDR3 is TGTGCCAGCAGTTTGGACAGGGAAGAGACCCAGTACTTC.

In its sample, this clonotype was seen many times. The rearrangement joins TRBV6-5 to TRBJ2-3; no clear D gene. From germline, CDR1 is MNHEY and CDR2 SVGAGI. The length of the CDR3 is 17 residues. V was trimmed by 0 bases and J by 0 bases, leaving 13 bases between them. The CDR3 sequence is CASSYSFTASSTDTQYF. CDR3 DNA sequence: TGTGCCAGCAGTTACTCGTTCACAGCCAGTAGCACAGATACGCAGTATTTT.

This clonotype was found a few times. At one end, the junction sequence differs from germline, possibly due to a read error. This rearrangement joins TRBV6-1 to TRBJ2-3; TRBD2 aligns across 9 bases. CDR3 size: 15 residues. CDR1 and CDR2 (germline): MNHNS, SASEGT. CDR3 DNA: TGTGCCAGGGGTCCGGGCGGGGGGGACCCAGATACGCAGTATTTC. Its protein is CARGPGGGDPDTQYF.

The V gene is TRBV27, the J gene TRBJ1-1; weak D call: TRBD1 (5 bases). This CDR3 region has 15 residues. The ends were cut back, 3 bases at V and 1 base at J, with 12 bases in the middle. The germline gives CDR1 MNHEY, CDR2 SMNVEV (reference sequence). For the CDR3, the DNA is TGTGCCAGCAGTTTTGCAGGGCAGCCGAACACTGAAGCTTTCTTT. It encodes CASSFAGQPNTEAFF.